This T cell receptor beta chain stems from a study of cytomegalovirus exposure and HLA in healthy donors. Study details: Some 85 million unique TCRs, all from HLA-typed donors, were included in an early release of the data.

As for this clone: Its matching antigen is unknown.

Whole-study findings and limits: Near-uniform donor sequencing depth was presumed by presence/absence analyses. HLA alleles were associated with 15,000 to 20,000 TCR beta sequences in a later analysis at 0.05 false discovery rate. The listing of approximately 160 TCR beta chains classed them as cytomegalovirus-associated.

This CDR3 comprises 15 residues. With 3 bases removed from V and 12 bases from J, the gap between germline ends came to 19 bases. Germline V CDR1 and CDR2: SGHTS, YDEGEE. The PCR contained 60 Vbeta and 13 Jbeta primers. The assay was immunoSEQ multiplex PCR, and TCRdb's table has in-frame clones only and misses some. The sample lists some 120,000 clones, less than 85% occurring once. Sample: PBMCs. The TCR sequence derives from a man aged 25-45 years in good health and CMV-seropositive. The chain has TRBV5-8 and TRBJ1-6; perhaps TRBD1 as D (5 bases). The CDR3 spells CASSSSVRASRPLHF. In nucleotides, the CDR3 is TGTGCCAGCAGCTCCTCGGTCAGGGCTTCAAGACCCCTCCACTTT.